The T cell receptor beta chain described here comes from a study of siplizumab effects on memory and regulatory T cells. Whole-study findings and limits: Apparently more diverse than memory cells, naive T cells also seemed major alloresponse contributors. Naive versus memory phenotype went unassigned for roughly 75-95% of proliferating CD4+ or CD8+ clones.

With 1 base removed from V and 4 bases from J, the gap between germline ends came to 4 bases. This CDR3 region has 12 residues. Germline V gene lookup returns CDR1 SGHTA and CDR2 FQGNSA. Profiled with immunoSEQ multiplex PCR; TCRdb holds only in-frame clones, not every one. The sample has about 94,000 clones, around 94% seen once. Comment on this clone: The target antigen is unknown.

The sample consisted of non-Treg CD4+ T cells sorted from blood. This chain links TRBV7-2 with TRBJ2-5; no definite D call. The sequence derives from a human donor in good health. DNA for the CDR3: TGTGCCAGCAGCTTAGTATCAGAGACCCAGTACTTC. It yields the protein CASSLVSETQYF.